This T cell receptor beta chain is from a study of shared clonotypes between healthy human individuals. As for the study in general: The study enrolled a couple of women and a few men aged 18 to 49. Three plates each covered CD4 naive and memory; CD8 naive two, CD8 memory one.

The V gene end was trimmed by 5 bases and the J gene end by 5 bases; junction bases not matched to a gene: 6. Germline V CDR1 and CDR2: SGHRS, YFSETQ. The CDR3 has 15 amino acids. Subsets obtained from CD4+ cells comprised CD45RA+ naive and CD45RA-negative memory cells. General study points: In having few donors, the study represented limited genetic and exposure-history diversity.

A note on this clone: Its target is unknown.

Assay: immunoSEQ multiplex PCR; the TCRdb copy retains only in-frame clones and omits some. The sample records some 1 million clones, about 75% being singletons. V and J are TRBV5-1 and TRBJ2-3; TRBD2 matches 12 bases. This clonotype was sampled from a man aged 18 to 30 in good health. The sequencing sample was made of memory CD4+ T cells sorted from blood. Noted subset: CD45RA-negative fraction. The DNA for the CDR3 is TGCGCCAGCAGTCCTAGCGGGGGGGCCGTAGATACGCAGTATTTT. It is translated as CASSPSGGAVDTQYF.